This TCR beta chain came from a study of blood T cell repertoires in COVID-19. Study details: The United States, Italy and Spain provided the acute and convalescent COVID-19 samples. PBMCs, B-cell-depleted T cells, or T cells provided the cDNA or gDNA that made up the material.

V lost 0 bases and J 0 bases, leaving 9 bases between the germline ends. CDR3 length: 16 residues. Germline values: CDR1 LNHNV, CDR2 YYDKDF (reference sequence). Authors' processing steps: Estimation of nucleated cell counts was performed using reference gene primer amplification. The table came from immunoSEQ multiplex PCR; TCRdb's copy has only in-frame clones and leaves some out. That table supplies the V and J calls and clone size; D and trimming were determined from the DNA. The sample has about 270,000 clones; approximately 88% are singletons. The specimen sequenced was peripheral blood. The chain has TRBV15 and TRBJ1-3; D call uncertain. The clonotype originates from a man between 50 and 59 years old with acute or convalescent COVID-19. CDR3 protein: CATSRDGPGSGNTIYF. DNA of the CDR3: TGTGCCACCAGCAGAGATGGGCCAGGCTCTGGAAACACCATATATTTT.